This T cell receptor (beta chain) comes out of a study of blood T cells in healthy people across ages. Study at large: Roughly one uniquely barcoded beta molecule per two T cells was captured.

This CDR3 has 17 amino acids. CDR1 is SEHNR, CDR2 FQNEAQ, per germline (reference sequence). The ends were cut back, 8 bases at V and 0 bases at J, with 22 bases in the middle. A few counts support this clonotype. Its antigen is as yet unknown. PCR was performed a second time for roughly 7 to 12 cycles using a sample-barcoded 5' primer and a J-beta primer mix. Each sample yielded at least 2.5 million CDR3-containing paired-end reads. TCRdb fed the 5' RACE reads into MiXCR, producing one record per CDR3 protein. The table lists roughly 1,800,000 distinct CDR3 sequences, 49% of them singletons. Regarding the study as a whole: Comparison with aged donors showed that long-lived donors had more naive CD4+ cells and higher diversity.

Each sample had at least 7 million PBMCs isolated. The sequencing sample was made of blood. The TCR sequence derives from a woman in her forties in good health. The chain combines TRBV7-9 with TRBJ2-5; D may correspond to TRBD1 or TRBD2 (6 bases each). For the CDR3, the DNA is TGTGCCAGCCTAGGTAGCCCGGGGGCCTTATACCAAGAGACCCAGTACTTC. Protein: CASLGSPGALYQETQYF.